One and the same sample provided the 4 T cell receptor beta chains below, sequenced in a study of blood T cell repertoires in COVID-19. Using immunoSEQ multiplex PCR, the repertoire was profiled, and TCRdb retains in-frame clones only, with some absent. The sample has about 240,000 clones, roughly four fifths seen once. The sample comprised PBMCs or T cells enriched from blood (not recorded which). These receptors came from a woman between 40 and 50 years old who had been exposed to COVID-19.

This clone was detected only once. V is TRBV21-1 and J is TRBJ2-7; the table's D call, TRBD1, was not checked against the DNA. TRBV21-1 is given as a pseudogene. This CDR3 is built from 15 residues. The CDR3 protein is CASTLDRDGHYEQYF. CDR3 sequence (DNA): TGTGCCAGCACCTTGGACAGGGATGGACACTACGAGCAGTACTTC.

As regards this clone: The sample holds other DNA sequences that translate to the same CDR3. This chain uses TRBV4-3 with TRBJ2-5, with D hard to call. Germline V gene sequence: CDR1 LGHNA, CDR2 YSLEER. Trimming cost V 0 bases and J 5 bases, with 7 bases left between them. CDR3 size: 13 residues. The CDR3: CASSQDRRETQYF. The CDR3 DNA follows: TGCGCCAGCAGCCAAGATAGGCGGGAGACCCAGTACTTC.

CDR3 residues: CASSVGQSLAGNTIYF. For the CDR3, the DNA is TGTGCCAGCAGCGTAGGACAGTCACTCGCTGGAAACACCATATATTTT. The chain combines TRBV14 with TRBJ1-3; D may be TRBD1 (6 bases). Trimming took 5 bases from V and 2 from J, leaving 16 bases between them. In germline, CDR1 is SGHDN, CDR2 FVKESK. The CDR3 consists of 16 residues.

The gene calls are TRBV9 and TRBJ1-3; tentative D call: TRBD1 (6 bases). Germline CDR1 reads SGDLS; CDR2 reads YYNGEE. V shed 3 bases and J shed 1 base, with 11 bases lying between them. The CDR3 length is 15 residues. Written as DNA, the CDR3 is TGTGCCAGCAGCGCCCAACAGGGTTCTGGAAACACCATATATTTT. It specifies CASSAQQGSGNTIYF.